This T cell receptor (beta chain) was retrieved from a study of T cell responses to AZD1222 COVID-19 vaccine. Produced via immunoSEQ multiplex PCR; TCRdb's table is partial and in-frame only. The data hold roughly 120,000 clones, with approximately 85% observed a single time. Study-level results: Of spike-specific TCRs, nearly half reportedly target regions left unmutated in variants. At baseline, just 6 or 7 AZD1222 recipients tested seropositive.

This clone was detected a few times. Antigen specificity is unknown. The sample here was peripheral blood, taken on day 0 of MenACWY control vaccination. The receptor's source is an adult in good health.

CDR3 amino acids: CASSLVDSRNTEAFF. CDR3 nucleotides: TGCGCCAGCAGCTTGGTGGACAGCCGGAACACTGAAGCTTTCTTT. The V and J genes are TRBV5-1 and TRBJ1-1; D possibly corresponds to TRBD1 (6 bases). Per germline, CDR1 SGHRS and CDR2 YFSETQ. The V end was cut by 0 bases, the J end by 1 base, with 10 bases between. CDR3 length: 15 residues.